This T cell receptor beta chain was captured by sequencing in a study of circulating and synovial CD4+ cells in juvenile arthritis (dated by TCRdb to 2013 to 2016). In terms of the full investigation: Within each patient, the TCRbeta CDR3 repertoires of synovial CD4 T cells, bulk blood CD4 T cells and circulating HLA-DR+ CD4 T cells were compared. Repertoire sequencing was performed with the aim of confirming enrichment of synovial clonotypes in a circulating synovial-like CD4 T cell subset.

The sequenced samples were obtained from patients with active juvenile idiopathic arthritis. Cells were sorted right after thawing, and dead cells were excluded with Live/Dead Fixable Near-IR Stain. Points the paper makes about the study in general: Since overlap with synovium went up as sequencing depth increased, the measured fractions of shared clonotypes likely underestimated the full repertoire overlap. Traditional Vbeta family usage analysis did not detect the difference between circulating pathogenic-like lymphocytes and bulk blood T cells. Compared with bulk blood CD4 repertoires, both the synovial and the circulating pathogenic-like lymphocyte repertoires were less diverse, and some CPL samples were as oligoclonal as synovium. Because T cell genome counts differed by at least an order of magnitude between CPL and bulk blood CD4 samples, sample-size effects were addressed. Circulating pathogenic-like lymphocytes clustered together with synovial T cells, and compared with bulk blood, the circulating pathogenic-like lymphocytes shared a substantially higher fraction of CDR3 sequences with synovium.

Preparation of the library involved the immunoSEQ multiplex PCR assay. TCRbeta CDR3 sequencing was carried out by an external provider as a commercial service. The original methods were these. The analyses used productive nucleotide sequences together with amino acid sequences obtained by in silico translation. To equalise sample size, diversity was assessed as Renyi entropy across alpha values by taking the median of 200 repeated subsamples. For clustering, the distance between each pair of repertoires was computed as one minus the Chao-modified Jaccard index, which corrected for under-sampling. Frequency-weighted overlap with synovial clonotypes was calculated across 200 sample sizes, using 200 draws without replacement for each, and the value reported was the one at the size of the smaller sample. Drawn from immuneACCESS, this table holds only the in-frame rearrangements with V and J called that TCRdb kept. Clones are partly lost; checked studies trace under half to an unresolved V gene and leave the rest unexplained. V and J calls and clone size are copied from that table; D and trimming were computed from the DNA. This sample lists over 30,000 clones; more than 90% were detected once. The top ten constitute 0.16% of the sample.

Comment on this clone: Its antigen remains unidentified. It has no much larger one-base neighbor in the sample; base qualities were not kept.

The CDR3, cysteine through phenylalanine, is 17 amino acids long. This entry keeps only the CDR3 DNA: 51 bases, framed from base 1. Between the V and J ends, shortened by 2 bases and 1 base respectively, the junction contains 16 bases. From a lookup of the germline V gene, CDR1 and CDR2 are SGHVS and FNYEAQ. The chain couples TRBV7-6 to TRBJ2-3; the D segment could be TRBD2, given 5 matching bases. The TCR originated in a human donor with juvenile idiopathic arthritis. Sequencing was carried out using CD4+ T cells from blood. The CDR3 is CASSLRGQIGGTDTQYF. The bases read TGTGCCAGCAGCTTACGGGGTCAAATTGGGGGCACAGATACGCAGTATTTT.